This T cell receptor beta chain was found in a study of blood T cell repertoires in COVID-19. V lost 1 base and J 4 bases, leaving 5 bases between the germline ends. The CDR3 runs 12 residues. Germline V gene sequence: CDR1 SEHNR, CDR2 FQNEAQ (reference sequence). Here immunoSEQ multiplex PCR was the method, and the copy in TCRdb shows in-frame clones only, minus some. The table lists approximately 78,000 clones, 70% to 90% of them singletons. Material for sequencing was peripheral blood. The chain couples TRBV7-9 to TRBJ2-7; D uncertain. The origin of this receptor is a man in his fifties with acute or convalescent COVID-19. The CDR3 DNA is TGTGCCAGCAGCTTAGGGCGGTACGAGCAGTACTTC. Amino acids: CASSLGRYEQYF. Looking up the rest from reference TRBV7-9 and TRBJ2-7 gives the full variable domain: DTGVSQNPRHKITKRGQNVTFRCDPISEHNRLYWYRQTLGQGPEFLTYFQNEAQLEKSRLLSDRFSAERPKGSFSTLEIQRTEQGDSAMYLCASSLGRYEQYFGPGTRLTVT.